This T cell receptor beta chain was profiled in a study of T cell responses to AZD1222 COVID-19 vaccine. About the research overall: It was second doses at about 4 or about 12 weeks that were pooled.

Some clones are missing from TCRdb's copy, which holds only in-frame ones; the method was immunoSEQ multiplex PCR. In the table there are 150,000 or so clones, roughly nine tenths of which are singletons. The CDR3 has 14 amino acids. With 2 bases removed from V and 3 bases from J, the gap between germline ends came to 11 bases. CDR1 is SGHAT and CDR2 is FQNNGV in the germline V gene. With respect to this clone: The antigen is unknown.

Regarding the study as a whole: It was only a handful of AZD1222 recipients who were seropositive at baseline.

The specimen comprised peripheral blood, sampled on day 0 of AZD1222 vaccination. This TCR came from an adult in good health. The rearrangement links TRBV11-2 to TRBJ2-7; D possibly corresponds to TRBD1 (5 bases). The CDR3 nucleotides are TGTGCCAGCAGCTTAATCGACAGCCTCTACGAGCAGTACTTC. This translates into CASSLIDSLYEQYF.